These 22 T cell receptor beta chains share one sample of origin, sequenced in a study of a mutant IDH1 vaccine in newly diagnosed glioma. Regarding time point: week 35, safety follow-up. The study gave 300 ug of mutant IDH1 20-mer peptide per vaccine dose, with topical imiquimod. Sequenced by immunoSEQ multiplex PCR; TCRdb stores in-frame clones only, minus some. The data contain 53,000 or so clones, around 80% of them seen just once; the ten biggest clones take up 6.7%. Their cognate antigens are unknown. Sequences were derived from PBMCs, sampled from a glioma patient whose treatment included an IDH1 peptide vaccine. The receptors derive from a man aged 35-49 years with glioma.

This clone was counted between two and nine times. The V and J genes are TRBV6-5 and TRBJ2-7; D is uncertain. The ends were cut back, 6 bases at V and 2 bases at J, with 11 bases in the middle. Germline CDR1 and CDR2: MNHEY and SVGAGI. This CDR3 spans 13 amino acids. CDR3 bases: TGTGCCAGCAGCCCTCTCTGGCCCTACGAGCAGTACTTC. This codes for CASSPLWPYEQYF.

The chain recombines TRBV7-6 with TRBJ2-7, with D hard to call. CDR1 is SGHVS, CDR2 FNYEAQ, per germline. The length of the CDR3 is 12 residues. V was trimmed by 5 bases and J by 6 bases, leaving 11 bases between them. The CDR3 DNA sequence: TGTGCCAGCAGCCCCCCCGGGCTCGAGCAGTACTTC. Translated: CASSPPGLEQYF.

The CDR3 region has the DNA TGCGCCAGCACGCTGGACTCTTTCACCGGCAATGAGCAGTTCTTC. The encoded protein is CASTLDSFTGNEQFF. The gene calls are TRBV5-1 and TRBJ2-1, with D possibly TRBD2 on 5 matching bases. Germline V gives CDR1 SGHRS, CDR2 YFSETQ. The germline V and J ends were trimmed by 6 bases and 6 bases, with 19 bases remaining between them. There are 15 residues in the CDR3. Using reference TRBV5-1 and TRBJ2-1 for the parts outside the CDR3, the full variable domain is KAGVTQTPRYLIKTRGQQVTLSCSPISGHRSVSWYQQTPGQGLQFLFEYFSETQRNKGNFPGRFSGRQFSNSRSEMNVSTLELGDSALYLCASTLDSFTGNEQFFGPGTRLTVL.

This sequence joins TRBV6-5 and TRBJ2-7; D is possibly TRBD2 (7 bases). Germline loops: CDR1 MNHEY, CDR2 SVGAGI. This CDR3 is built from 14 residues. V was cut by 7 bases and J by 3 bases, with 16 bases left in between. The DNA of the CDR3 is TGTGCCAGCACCCCGGGGGGACACCACTACGAGCAGTACTTC. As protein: CASTPGGHHYEQYF.

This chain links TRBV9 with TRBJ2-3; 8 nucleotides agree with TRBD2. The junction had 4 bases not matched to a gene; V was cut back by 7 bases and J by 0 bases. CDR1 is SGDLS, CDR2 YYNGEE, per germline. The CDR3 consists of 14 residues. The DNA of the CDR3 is TGTGCCAGCCGGGGGGGGGTTAGCACAGATACGCAGTATTTT. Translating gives CASRGGVSTDTQYF.

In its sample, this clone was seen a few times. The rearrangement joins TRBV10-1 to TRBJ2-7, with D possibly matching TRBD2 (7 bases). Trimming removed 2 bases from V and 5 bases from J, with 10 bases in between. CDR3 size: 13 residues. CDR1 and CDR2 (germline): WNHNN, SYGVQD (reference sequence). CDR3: CASSETGTNEQYF. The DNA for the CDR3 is TGCGCCAGCAGTGAGACAGGGACTAACGAGCAGTACTTC.

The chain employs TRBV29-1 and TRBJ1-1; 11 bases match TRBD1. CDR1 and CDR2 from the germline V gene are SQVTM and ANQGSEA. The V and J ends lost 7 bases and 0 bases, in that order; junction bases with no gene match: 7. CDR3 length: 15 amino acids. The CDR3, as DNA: TGCAGCGGACGGACAGGGGGCCTTATGAACACTGAAGCTTTCTTT. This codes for CSGRTGGLMNTEAFF.

The CDR3 DNA is TGTGCCAGCACGGCCCACCCTTATAATTCACCCCTCCACTTT. Amino acid sequence: CASTAHPYNSPLHF. This chain joins TRBV6-5 and TRBJ1-6; D ambiguous. The CDR3 is 14 amino acids. The germline CDR1 and CDR2 sequences are MNHEY and SVGAGI. The V gene lost 7 bases and the J gene lost 4 bases, with 11 bases spanning the gap.

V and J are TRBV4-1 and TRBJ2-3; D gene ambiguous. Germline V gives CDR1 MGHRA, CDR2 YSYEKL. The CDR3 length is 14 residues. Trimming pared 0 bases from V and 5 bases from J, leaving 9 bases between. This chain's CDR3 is CASSQDRGRDTQYF. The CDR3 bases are TGCGCCAGCAGCCAAGATCGTGGTCGAGATACGCAGTATTTT.

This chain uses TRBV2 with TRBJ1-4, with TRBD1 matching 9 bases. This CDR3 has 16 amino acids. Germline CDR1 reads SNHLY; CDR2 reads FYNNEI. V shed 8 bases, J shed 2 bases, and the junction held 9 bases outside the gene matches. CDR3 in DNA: TGTGCCAGCGCCGGGACAGGGAAGGGGACTAATGAAAAACTGTTTTTT. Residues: CASAGTGKGTNEKLFF.

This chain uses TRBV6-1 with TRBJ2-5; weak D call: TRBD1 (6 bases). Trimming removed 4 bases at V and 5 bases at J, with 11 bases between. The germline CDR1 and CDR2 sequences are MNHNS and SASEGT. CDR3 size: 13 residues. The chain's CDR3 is CASSVGGRETQYF. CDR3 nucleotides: TGTGCCAGCAGTGTTGGGGGCCGGGAGACCCAGTACTTC.

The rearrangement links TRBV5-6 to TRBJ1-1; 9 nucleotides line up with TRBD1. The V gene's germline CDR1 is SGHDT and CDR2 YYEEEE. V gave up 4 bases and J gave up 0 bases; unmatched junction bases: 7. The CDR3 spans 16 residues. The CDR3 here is CASSLDRGNLNTEAFF. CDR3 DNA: TGTGCCAGCAGCCTGGACAGGGGAAACTTGAACACTGAAGCTTTCTTT.

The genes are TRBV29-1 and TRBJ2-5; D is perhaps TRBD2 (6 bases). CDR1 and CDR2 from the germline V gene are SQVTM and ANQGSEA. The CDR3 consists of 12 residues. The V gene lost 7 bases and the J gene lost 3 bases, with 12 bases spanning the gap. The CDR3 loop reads CSGTWGEETQYF. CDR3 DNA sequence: TGCAGCGGGACGTGGGGGGAAGAGACCCAGTACTTC.

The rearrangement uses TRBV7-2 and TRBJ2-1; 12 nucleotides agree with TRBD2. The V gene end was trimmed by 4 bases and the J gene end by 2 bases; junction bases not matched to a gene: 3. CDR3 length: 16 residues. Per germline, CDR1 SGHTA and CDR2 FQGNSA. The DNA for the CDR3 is TGTGCCAGCAGCTCAAGGACTAGCGGGACCTACAATGAGCAGTTCTTC. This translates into CASSSRTSGTYNEQFF. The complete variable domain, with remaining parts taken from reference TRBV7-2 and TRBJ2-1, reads GAGVSQSPSNKVTEKGKDVELRCDPISGHTALYWYRQSLGQGLEFLIYFQGNSAPDKSGLPSDRFSAERTGGSVSTLTIQRTQQEDSAVYLCASSSRTSGTYNEQFFGPGTRLTVL.

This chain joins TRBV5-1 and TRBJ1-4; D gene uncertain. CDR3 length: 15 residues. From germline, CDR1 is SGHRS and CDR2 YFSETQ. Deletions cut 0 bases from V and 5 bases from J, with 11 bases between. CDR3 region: CASSLVSAKNEKLFF. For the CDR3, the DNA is TGCGCCAGCAGCTTGGTGTCAGCCAAGAATGAAAAACTGTTTTTT.

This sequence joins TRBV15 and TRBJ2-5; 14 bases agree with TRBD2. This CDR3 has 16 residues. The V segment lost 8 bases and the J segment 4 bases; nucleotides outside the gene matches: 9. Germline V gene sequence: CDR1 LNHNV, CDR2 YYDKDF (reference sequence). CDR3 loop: CATGTSGTSGGETQYF. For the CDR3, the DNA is TGTGCCACCGGCACCTCTGGGACTAGCGGGGGAGAGACCCAGTACTTC.

The CDR3 DNA is TGTGCCAGTAACACTGTCTCAGGGGCCAACGTCCTGACTTTC. Translation gives CASNTVSGANVLTF. The genes are TRBV5-6 and TRBJ2-6; D is undetermined. The V gene's germline CDR1 is SGHDT and CDR2 YYEEEE. With 8 bases removed from V and 4 bases from J, the gap between germline ends came to 13 bases. This CDR3 region has 14 residues.

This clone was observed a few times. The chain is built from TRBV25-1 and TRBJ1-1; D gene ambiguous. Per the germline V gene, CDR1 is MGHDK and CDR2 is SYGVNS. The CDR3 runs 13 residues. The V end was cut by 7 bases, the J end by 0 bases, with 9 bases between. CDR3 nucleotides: TGTGCCAGCACGGCGGGAGTGAACACTGAAGCTTTCTTT. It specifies CASTAGVNTEAFF.

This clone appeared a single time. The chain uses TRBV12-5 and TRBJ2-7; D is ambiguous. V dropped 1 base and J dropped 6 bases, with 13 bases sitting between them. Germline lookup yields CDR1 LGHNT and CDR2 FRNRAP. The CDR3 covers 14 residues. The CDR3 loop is CASGLGSPRSEQYF. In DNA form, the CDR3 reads TGTGCTAGTGGTTTGGGTTCCCCTAGGAGCGAGCAGTACTTC. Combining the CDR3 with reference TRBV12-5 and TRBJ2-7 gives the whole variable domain DARVTQTPRHKVTEMGQEVTMRCQPILGHNTVFWYRQTMMQGLELLAYFRNRAPLDDSGMPKDRFSAEMPDATLATLKIQPSEPRDSAVYFCASGLGSPRSEQYFGPGTRLTVT.

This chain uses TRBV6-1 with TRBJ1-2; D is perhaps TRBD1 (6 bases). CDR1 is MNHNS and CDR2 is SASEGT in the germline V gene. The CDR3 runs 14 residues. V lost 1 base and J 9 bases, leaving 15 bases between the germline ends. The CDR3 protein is CASSEEGQGLCYTF. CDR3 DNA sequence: TGTGCCAGCAGTGAAGAAGGGCAGGGGCTGTGCTACACCTTC.

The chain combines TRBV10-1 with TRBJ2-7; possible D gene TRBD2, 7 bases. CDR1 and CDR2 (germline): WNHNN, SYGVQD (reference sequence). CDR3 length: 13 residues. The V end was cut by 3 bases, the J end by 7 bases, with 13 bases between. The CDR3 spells CASSDGGAGEQYF. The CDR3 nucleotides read TGCGCCAGCAGTGATGGGGGGGCTGGGGAGCAGTACTTC.

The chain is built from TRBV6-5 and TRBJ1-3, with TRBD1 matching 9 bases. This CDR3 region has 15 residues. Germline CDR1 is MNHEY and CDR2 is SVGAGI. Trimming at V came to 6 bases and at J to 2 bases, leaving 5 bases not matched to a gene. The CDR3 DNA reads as TGTGCCAGCAGGAAGACAGGGGGTACTGGAAACACCATATATTTT. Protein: CASRKTGGTGNTIYF.